The 18 T cell receptor beta chains below were found in one sample sequenced in a study of T cell changes during pregnancy in multiple sclerosis. Assay: immunoSEQ multiplex PCR; the TCRdb copy retains only in-frame clones and omits some. The sample records over 45,000 clones, 88% being singletons. The input for sequencing was CD4+ T cells from peripheral blood mononuclear cells, taken in the second trimester of pregnancy. The source is a female donor with multiple sclerosis, enrolled in a pregnancy study.

The CDR3 loop reads CASRLAGGEQYF. In DNA form, the CDR3 reads TGTGCCAGCAGGCTAGCGGGAGGCGAGCAGTACTTC. This chain uses TRBV2 with TRBJ2-7; 11 nucleotides line up with TRBD2. The germline V gene encodes CDR1 SNHLY and CDR2 FYNNEI. This CDR3 has 12 residues. Losses at the gene ends were 6 bases for V and 6 bases for J; bases not matched to a gene: 1.

The chain links TRBV6-6 to TRBJ2-5, with a tentative D call TRBD1 (5 bases). Trimming left V 6 bases short and J 5 bases short, with 13 bases between. Germline CDR1 and CDR2: MNHNY and SVGAGI (reference sequence). CDR3 size: 13 residues. CDR3 sequence: CASRTDTRETQYF. The CDR3 coding sequence is TGTGCCAGCAGGACGGACACGAGGGAGACCCAGTACTTC.

The chain has TRBV6-1 and TRBJ2-3, with 7 bases that match TRBD2. The CDR3 contains 15 residues. The junction had 8 bases not matched to a gene; V was cut back by 8 bases and J by 0 bases. Germline CDR1 reads MNHNS; CDR2 reads SASEGT. As DNA, the CDR3 is TGTGCCAGCGCGGTGGGAGGGGTTAGCACAGATACGCAGTATTTT. It is translated as CASAVGGVSTDTQYF.

The gene calls are TRBV5-6 and TRBJ2-2; no reliable D call. Germline CDR1 SGHDT, CDR2 YYEEEE. Trimming took 4 bases from V and 0 from J, leaving 10 bases between them. This CDR3 has 15 amino acids. CDR3 sequence reads: CASSVPGANTGELFF. CDR3 in DNA: TGTGCCAGCAGCGTTCCAGGTGCGAACACCGGGGAGCTGTTTTTT.

The chain employs TRBV18 and TRBJ2-6; D remains ambiguous. V was clipped by 2 bases and J by 4 bases, with 9 bases between them. The CDR3 extends over 15 amino acids. Germline V gives CDR1 KGHSH, CDR2 LQKENI. The DNA for the CDR3 is TGTGCCAGCTCACCAGAGTCCTCAGGGGCCAACGTCCTGACTTTC. This sequence encodes CASSPESSGANVLTF.

By share, this clone ranks as medium-sized (0.01 to 0.1%). The chain links TRBV7-4 to TRBJ2-5, with D hard to call. Deletions cut 7 bases from V and 0 bases from J, with 15 bases between. The CDR3 consists of 15 residues. CDR1 is SGHVT, CDR2 SQSDAQ, per germline. CDR3 amino acids: CASTLGRRYQETQYF. The DNA of the CDR3 is TGTGCCAGCACCCTAGGTCGTAGGTACCAAGAGACCCAGTACTTC.

The genes are TRBV4-1 and TRBJ1-2, with TRBD1 as a possible D gene (5 bases). Deletions cut 0 bases from V and 4 bases from J, with 12 bases between. Germline V gives CDR1 MGHRA, CDR2 YSYEKL. This CDR3 contains 15 residues. Here the CDR3 reads CASSQEGAKAYGYTF. The CDR3 nucleotides read TGCGCCAGCAGCCAAGAAGGGGCGAAAGCCTATGGCTACACCTTC.

V and J are TRBV6-1 and TRBJ2-5; 10 bases are a match to TRBD1. Trimming cost V 4 bases and J 3 bases; bases outside gene matches: 2. Germline lookup yields CDR1 MNHNS and CDR2 SASEGT. The CDR3 is made up of 14 amino acids. The DNA for the CDR3 is TGTGCCAGCAGTGCCGGGACAGGGGAAGAGACCCAGTACTTC. Its translation is CASSAGTGEETQYF.

Notes on this clone: The junction differs from germline at one of its ends, possibly a read error. This sequence joins TRBV19 and TRBJ2-7; 10 bases match TRBD1. This CDR3 region has 12 residues. The germline V gene has CDR1 LNHDA and CDR2 SQIVND (reference sequence). In nucleotides, the CDR3 is TGTGCCAGTAGTGCGACAGGGGGCGCGATCCACTTC. Amino acid sequence: CASSATGGAIHF.

The chain combines TRBV7-6 with TRBJ2-1; 9 nucleotides agree with TRBD2. V trimming: 5 bases; J trimming: 0 bases; junction bases outside the gene matches: 8. CDR1 SGHVS and CDR2 FNYEAQ come from the germline V gene. This CDR3 comprises 17 residues. CDR3 in amino acids: CASSLKTSGRSYNEQFF. The CDR3 DNA reads as TGTGCCAGCAGCCTTAAGACTAGCGGACGCTCCTACAATGAGCAGTTCTTC.

V and J are TRBV4-3 and TRBJ2-3; 8 nucleotides align to TRBD2. Trimming at V came to 4 bases and at J to 2 bases, leaving 8 bases not matched to a gene. Germline V CDR1 and CDR2: LGHNA, YSLEER. The CDR3 totals 16 residues. This CDR3 reads CASSRAWREVTDTQYF. The DNA of the CDR3 is TGCGCCAGCAGCCGCGCTTGGCGGGAGGTCACAGATACGCAGTATTTT.

For the CDR3, the DNA is TGTGCCAGCAGTGACAGGGGAAACACTGAAGCTTTCTTT. Amino acids: CASSDRGNTEAFF. The chain has TRBV2 and TRBJ1-1; D might be TRBD1 (6 bases). The CDR3 consists of 13 residues. V was trimmed by 3 bases and J by 2 bases, leaving 7 bases between them. Germline V CDR1 and CDR2: SNHLY, FYNNEI.

The rearrangement uses TRBV6-6 and TRBJ2-3, with 10 bases aligning to TRBD2. The CDR3 runs to 15 residues. Unmatched junction bases numbered 4, after V lost 4 bases and J lost 3 bases. Germline assignment: CDR1 MNHNY and CDR2 SVGAGI (reference sequence). The CDR3 bases are TGTGCCAGCAGTTTACTAGCGGGGAGAACAGATACGCAGTATTTT. Its protein product is CASSLLAGRTDTQYF.

V gene TRBV28 combines with J gene TRBJ2-7; D remains unclear. The germline V and J ends were trimmed by 0 bases and 2 bases, with 11 bases remaining between them. The germline CDR1 and CDR2 sequences are MDHEN and SYDVKM. The CDR3 loop spans 15 amino acids. The CDR3 sequence is CASSLWQDNTYEQYF. CDR3 DNA: TGTGCCAGCAGTTTATGGCAGGATAATACCTACGAGCAGTACTTC.

The V gene is TRBV5-5, the J gene TRBJ2-6; tentative D call: TRBD2 (5 bases). CDR1 and CDR2 from the germline V gene are SGHKS and YYEKEE (reference sequence). V lost 4 bases and J 11 bases, leaving 16 bases between the germline ends. The CDR3 length is 14 residues. As DNA, the CDR3 is TGTGCCAGCAGCGCACGGACGGAGGTTGACGTCCTGACTTTC. Translation gives CASSARTEVDVLTF.

The chain carries TRBV6-1 and TRBJ1-1, with D maybe TRBD1 (5 bases). Germline V lookup: CDR1 MNHNS, CDR2 SASEGT. Trimming shortened V by 9 bases and J by 7 bases, and 18 bases separated the two germline ends. The CDR3 has 13 amino acids. The chain's CDR3 is CASSGQLTSEAFF. The CDR3, as DNA: TGTGCCAGTTCAGGGCAGTTAACAAGTGAAGCTTTCTTT.

Only a few counts were recorded for this clone. V is TRBV5-1 and J is TRBJ2-2; D uncertain. This CDR3 contains 14 residues. The V gene lost 4 bases and the J gene lost 0 bases, with 7 bases spanning the gap. Germline V gene lookup returns CDR1 SGHRS and CDR2 YFSETQ. CDR3 sequence: CASSTESNTGELFF. In nucleotides, the CDR3 is TGCGCCAGCAGCACAGAGTCGAACACCGGGGAGCTGTTTTTT.

This rearrangement joins TRBV18 to TRBJ2-5, with 13 bases lining up with TRBD2. The CDR3 has 15 residues. Germline loops: CDR1 KGHSH, CDR2 LQKENI. The V and J ends lost 6 bases and 6 bases, in that order; junction bases with no gene match: 7. The DNA for the CDR3 is TGTGCCAGCTCCAAGGGACTAGCGGGGATCCAGACCCAGTACTTC. Protein sequence: CASSKGLAGIQTQYF.